This passage covers 2 T cell receptor beta chains from one sample sequenced in a study of early T cells in non-severe SARS-CoV-2 infection. TCRdb re-called the 5' RACE reads through MiXCR, storing one row per CDR3 protein. The top ten hold about 5.8% of the sample, which has about 29,000 distinct CDR3 sequences, around 6% seen once. The sample was whole blood. The receptor set was obtained from an adult who was a healthcare worker with PCR-confirmed SARS-CoV-2 infection or an uninfected control (not recorded which).

This clonotype has at least ten counts. The chain is built from TRBV4-3 and TRBJ2-3; 8 positions match TRBD2. J lost 5 bases, V lost 0 bases, and 7 bases had no gene match. Germline values: CDR1 LGHNA, CDR2 YSLEER. The CDR3 runs 16 residues. The CDR3 loop is CASSQDLAGGVDTQYF. The CDR3 nucleotides read TGCGCCAGCAGCCAAGACTTGGCGGGGGGCGTAGATACGCAGTATTTT.

This clonotype showed up many times. The genes are TRBV30 and TRBJ1-2; perhaps TRBD1 as D (6 bases). Per the germline V gene, CDR1 is GTSNPN and CDR2 is SVGIG (reference sequence). CDR3 length: 12 amino acids. V was trimmed by 2 bases and J by 8 bases, leaving 12 bases between them. This chain's CDR3 is CAWSPQGYGYTF. CDR3 DNA sequence: TGTGCCTGGAGTCCTCAGGGGTACGGCTACACCTTC. The variable domain in full, with the rest retrieved from reference TRBV30 and TRBJ1-2, is SQTIHQWPATLVQPVGSPLSLECTVEGTSNPNLYWYRQAAGRGLQLLFYSVGIGQISSEVPQNLSASRPQDRQFILSSKKLLLSDSGFYLCAWSPQGYGYTFGSGTRLTVV.